A selection of T cell receptor beta chains follows, all from one sample in a study of blood T cells in healthy people across ages. Via MiXCR, TCRdb re-called the 5' RACE reads, giving one row per CDR3 protein. Of 550,000 to 600,000 distinct CDR3 sequences in the sample, 25% to 30% were seen once. Material: blood. The receptors originated from a woman in her seventies in good health. The CDR3 runs from the conserved cysteine through the conserved F or W. Fields, in order: D gene, clone size, J gene, V gene, CDR3 protein, CDR3 DNA. A D gene is named only where the DNA matches it firmly. Expanded clones get a size class; other rows say once, few or many, or leave the size out.

TRBD2,-,TRBJ2-5,TRBV4-3,CASSQGNSGGGETQYF,TGCGCCAGCAGCCAAGGAAATAGCGGGGGAGGAGAGACCCAGTACTTC
-,-,TRBJ2-5,TRBV20-1,CSARDWEETQYF,TGCAGTGCTAGGGACTGGGAAGAGACCCAGTACTTC
TRBD1,-,TRBJ1-6,TRBV12-3/TRBV12-4,CASSPRQGVNSPLHF,TGTGCCAGCAGTCCCCGACAGGGTGTAAATTCACCCCTCCACTTT
-,-,TRBJ2-3,TRBV20-1,CSAGPQADTQYF,TGCAGTGCTGGACCTCAGGCAGATACGCAGTATTTT
-,-,TRBJ1-1,TRBV7-9,CASSPDVVGTEAFF,TGTGCCAGCAGCCCGGATGTGGTCGGCACTGAAGCTTTCTTT
TRBD2,many,TRBJ2-3,TRBV4-3,CASSQDQPSGADTQYF,TGCGCCAGCAGCCAAGATCAGCCTAGCGGGGCAGATACGCAGTATTTT
TRBD1,-,TRBJ2-5,TRBV29-1,CGVERTGGKETQYF,TGCGGCGTTGAGAGGACAGGGGGTAAAGAGACCCAGTACTTC
-,few,TRBJ2-1,TRBV3-1,CASSQFAGSNNEQFF,TGTGCCAGCAGCCAGTTTGCGGGATCAAACAATGAGCAGTTCTTC
-,many,TRBJ2-3,TRBV5-1,CASSYGQTDTQYF,TGCGCCAGCAGCTACGGACAGACAGATACGCAGTATTTT
TRBD1,-,TRBJ2-1,TRBV4-2,CASSQGTGNPIEQFF,TGTGCCAGCAGCCAAGGGACAGGGAACCCTATTGAGCAGTTCTTC
TRBD1,-,TRBJ1-1,TRBV6-5,CASSLIYRGRAEAFF,TGTGCCAGCAGTCTTATCTACAGGGGGCGAGCTGAAGCTTTCTTT
-,-,TRBJ1-4,TRBV20-1,CSASPGQFREKLFF,TGCAGTGCTAGCCCCGGACAGTTTCGTGAAAAACTGTTTTTT
TRBD1,many,TRBJ2-4,TRBV5-6,CASSRRTGVAGDIQYF,TGTGCCAGCAGCCGTCGGACAGGGGTCGCGGGTGACATTCAGTACTTC
-,-,TRBJ2-1,TRBV7-3,CASSLAPPYNEQFF,TGTGCCAGCAGCTTAGCGCCGCCCTACAATGAGCAGTTCTTC
-,-,TRBJ1-2,TRBV25-1,CASRDSYNYGYTF,TGTGCCAGCAGAGACAGCTATAACTATGGCTACACCTTC
-,-,TRBJ2-4,TRBV20-1,CSARDLGGEAKNIQYF,TGCAGTGCTAGAGATTTGGGGGGCGAGGCCAAAAACATTCAGTACTTC
-,-,TRBJ1-6,TRBV9,CASSVEAGYNSPLHF,TGTGCCAGCAGCGTAGAAGCGGGGTATAATTCACCCCTCCACTTT
-,-,TRBJ2-6,TRBV6-2/TRBV6-3,CASINSGANVLTF,TGTGCCAGCATCAACAGTGGGGCCAACGTCCTGACTTTC
-,few,TRBJ1-1,TRBV11-1,CASSLGLSAGETEAFF,TGTGCCAGCAGCTTGGGCCTATCGGCAGGGGAGACTGAAGCTTTCTTT
-,many,TRBJ2-5,TRBV20-1,CSVRGGHQETQYF,TGCAGTGTACGGGGCGGACACCAAGAGACCCAGTACTTC
-,few,TRBJ2-7,TRBV18,CASSPPGGYEQYF,TGTGCCAGCTCACCACCAGGGGGCTACGAGCAGTACTTC
TRBD1,-,TRBJ1-2,TRBV20-1,CSVLGTGSIRNGYTF,TGCAGTGTTCTTGGGACAGGGAGTATTCGAAATGGCTACACCTTC
-,-,TRBJ2-1,TRBV5-1,CASSSGLGNEQFF,TGCGCCAGCAGTTCTGGACTGGGGAATGAGCAGTTCTTC
TRBD2,many,TRBJ2-5,TRBV11-3,CASSFRTSEETQYF,TGTGCCAGCAGCTTTAGGACTAGCGAAGAGACCCAGTACTTC
-,-,TRBJ1-1,TRBV7-9,CASDTQVGTEAFF,TGTGCCAGCGACACACAAGTTGGCACTGAAGCTTTCTTT
TRBD1,-,TRBJ2-7,TRBV7-2,CASSIGQGSYEQYF,TGTGCCAGCAGCATTGGACAGGGGTCCTACGAGCAGTACTTC
TRBD1,-,TRBJ1-4,TRBV5-1,CASSQRQGATNEKLFF,TGCGCCAGCAGCCAGAGACAGGGCGCAACTAATGAAAAACTGTTTTTT
-,few,TRBJ1-2,TRBV5-1,CASSFGQTNYGYTF,TGCGCCAGCAGCTTTGGACAGACGAACTATGGCTACACCTTC
-,few,TRBJ1-5,TRBV6-1,CASSATSNQPQHF,TGTGCCAGCAGTGCTACAAGCAATCAGCCCCAGCATTTT
-,-,TRBJ1-1,TRBV12-3/TRBV12-4,CASSPPGINTEAFF,TGTGCCAGCAGTCCCCCAGGGATAAACACTGAAGCTTTCTTT
-,few,TRBJ1-3,TRBV7-2,CASSLGSASGNTIYF,TGTGCCAGCAGCTTAGGGTCGGCGTCTGGAAACACCATATATTTT
-,few,TRBJ2-5,TRBV12-3/TRBV12-4,CASSPPPLSAETQYF,TGTGCCAGCAGTCCCCCCCCCCTTAGCGCGGAGACCCAGTACTTC
-,few,TRBJ1-4,TRBV2,CASSATGFGEKLFF,TGTGCCAGCAGCGCTACAGGGTTCGGTGAAAAACTGTTTTTT
TRBD2,-,TRBJ2-1,TRBV20-1,CSARDASGGNNEQFF,TGCAGTGCTAGAGATGCTAGCGGGGGCAACAATGAGCAGTTCTTC
-,-,TRBJ2-7,TRBV12-5,CASGLVGGSYEQYF,TGTGCTAGTGGTTTGGTAGGGGGCTCCTACGAGCAGTACTTC
-,-,TRBJ2-5,TRBV20-1,CSARLGGYQEQYF,TGCAGTGCTAGATTAGGAGGGTATCAAGAGCAGTACTTC
-,-,TRBJ1-2,TRBV30,CAWIRSSLTGNGYTF,TGTGCCTGGATTCGGAGCTCATTAACAGGGAATGGCTACACCTTC
-,-,TRBJ1-6,TRBV6-2/TRBV6-3,CASGETSSYNSPLHF,TGTGCCAGCGGGGAGACGAGCTCCTATAATTCACCCCTCCACTTT
-,-,TRBJ1-1,TRBV7-9,CASSLGSGRRDTEAFF,TGTGCCAGCAGCTTAGGGTCAGGGAGGAGGGACACTGAAGCTTTCTTT
-,few,TRBJ2-3,TRBV18,CASSPAMRADTQYF,TGTGCCAGCTCACCAGCCATGAGGGCAGATACGCAGTATTTT
-,few,TRBJ2-7,TRBV7-9,CASSSQREQYF,TGTGCCAGCAGCTCCCAGCGCGAGCAGTACTTC
TRBD2,few,TRBJ2-1,TRBV20-1,CSARTSGGANEQFF,TGCAGTGCTCGGACTAGCGGGGGGGCTAATGAGCAGTTCTTC
TRBD2,-,TRBJ2-3,TRBV7-2,CASSPGLAADTQYF,TGTGCCAGCAGCCCTGGACTAGCGGCGGATACGCAGTATTTT
-,-,TRBJ2-6,TRBV4-3,CASSQEGWRTGANVLTF,TGCGCCAGCAGCCAAGAAGGATGGAGGACTGGGGCCAACGTCCTGACTTTC
-,-,TRBJ2-7,TRBV28,CASQGREEQYF,TGTGCCAGCCAGGGTCGAGAGGAGCAGTACTTC
-,-,TRBJ1-5,TRBV3-1,CASSPGVGALNQPQHF,TGTGCCAGCAGCCCAGGGGTGGGGGCTCTCAATCAGCCCCAGCATTTT
-,few,TRBJ2-3,TRBV5-6,CASSLQPYSTDTQYF,TGTGCCAGCAGCTTACAGCCCTATAGCACAGATACGCAGTATTTT
-,few,TRBJ2-3,TRBV7-2,CASSPVWGGDGTDTQYF,TGTGCCAGCAGCCCGGTCTGGGGCGGGGATGGCACAGATACGCAGTATTTT